Described below is a single T cell receptor beta chain sequence and its context. Its specificity is unknown. The gene symbols are mouse symbols. The read is 4 residues too short to cover the CDR3 end, so that end is filled in from the germline J gene. Other nucleotide sequences from this sample produce the same CDR3. This entry comes from a study of CD8+ T cells in alopecia areata. In the study overall: Female approximately 6-10-week-old C3H/HeJ recipients received skin from 6-12-month-old C3H/HeJ graft donors with spontaneous alopecia.

Study-wide findings and caveats: Compared with mice, patients displayed less clear TCR sharing, possibly for HLA-related reasons. More clonal than normal scalp was lesional scalp, particularly alopecia totalis/universalis. Normal skin's resident alphabeta T cells are also sequenced in scalp samples.

Germline V CDR1 and CDR2: NSHNY, SYGAGN. V shed 1 base and J shed 3 bases, with 4 bases lying between them. The CDR3 is made up of 12 amino acids. Reverse transcription of extracted RNA yielded cDNA, which provided the sequencing template. Sequenced by immunoSEQ multiplex PCR; TCRdb stores in-frame clones only, minus some. The sample is made up of roughly 260,000 clones, none counted only once. CD4, CD8alpha, NKG2D, NKG2ACE and other markers were used to sort pooled cutaneous lymph node cells. The sequenced sample consisted of CD4+ T cells sorted from a lymph node. The clonotype was recovered from a C3H/HeJ mouse with alopecia areata. This strain's MHC haplotype is H2-k. The chain employs TRBV13-1 and TRBJ1-1; D gene uncertain. CDR3 protein: CASSDQYTEVFF. The covered CDR3 bases are TGTGCCAGCAGTGATCAGTACACA.